The clone carrying this T cell receptor (beta chain) was seen a few times. What it binds is not known. This specimen belongs to a study of a mutant IDH1 vaccine in newly diagnosed glioma. Study context: Males made up about 60% and females roughly 38% of treated patients, whose mean age was about 37 years. Most patients had received both radiotherapy and temozolomide, the prior options being radiotherapy, temozolomide, or both.

Study-wide findings and caveats: Immune responses induced by the vaccine were seen in approximately 93% of patients, spanning multiple MHC alleles.

The time point here: baseline, week 1 (first vaccination visit). The sample's treatment: pre-vaccination baseline after standard-of-care therapy. Astrocytomas that were new, WHO grade 3 or 4, IDH1-mutant and ATRX-lost were present in the donors. Assay used: immunoSEQ multiplex PCR; TCRdb lists only in-frame clones, some missing. The sample contains 85,000 to 100,000 clones, roughly 78% of which appear only once. The CDR3 runs to 15 residues. V dropped 3 bases and J dropped 0 bases, with 8 bases sitting between them. Germline CDR1 is LNHDA and CDR2 is SQIVND (reference sequence). The material sequenced was PBMCs, taken from a glioma patient treated with radiotherapy, temozolomide or both. This chain uses TRBV19 with TRBJ2-2; D may be TRBD1 (5 bases). The source is a man aged 35 to 55 with glioma. CDR3 sequence: CASSMVGPNTGELFF. CDR3 DNA: TGTGCCAGTAGTATGGTGGGGCCGAACACCGGGGAGCTGTTTTTT.